The 19 T cell receptor beta chains below all came from one sample that was sequenced in a study of T cell responses to AZD1222 COVID-19 vaccine. TCRdb keeps only in-frame clones here, not all; method: immunoSEQ multiplex PCR. The repertoire includes around 120,000 clones, approximately 90% of them detected once, and around 7.7% sits in the top ten. Specimen: peripheral blood, collected on day 0 of AZD1222 vaccination. These receptors were taken from an adult in good health.

In this sample, this clone turned up once. The chain combines TRBV19 with TRBJ1-5; 7 bases are a match to TRBD1. Germline-derived CDR1 and CDR2 are LNHDA and SQIVND (reference sequence). V shed 3 bases and J 4 bases; nucleotides not matched to a gene: 6. The CDR3 is made up of 15 amino acids. Here the CDR3 DNA reads TGTGCCAGTAGTATGAAGGGACAGTCAAATCAGCCCCAGCATTTT. It translates to CASSMKGQSNQPQHF.

The CDR3 spells CSAATGLSDYGYTF. The CDR3 DNA sequence: TGCAGCGCTGCGACAGGGCTATCAGACTATGGCTACACCTTC. The V call is TRBV29-1, the J call TRBJ1-2; 7 bases fit TRBD1. V trimming: 7 bases; J trimming: 3 bases; junction bases outside the gene matches: 11. The CDR3 extends over 14 amino acids. Germline values: CDR1 SQVTM, CDR2 ANQGSEA.

As regards this clone: One end of the junction does not line up with germline, which may come from a read error. V usage is TRBV5-8 and J usage is TRBJ1-3, with 7 positions matching TRBD1. The CDR3 consists of 15 residues. CDR1 and CDR2 (germline): SGHTS, YDEGEE. The CDR3 DNA is TGTGCCAGCAGGTTGGCAGGGGGCTCTGGAAACACCATATATTTT. Protein sequence: CASRLAGGSGNTIYF.

J is TRBJ1-2 and V is TRBV28, with 9 bases matching TRBD1. The CDR3 runs to 15 residues. Trimming at V came to 10 bases and at J to 0 bases, leaving 9 bases not matched to a gene. Germline CDR1 is MDHEN and CDR2 is SYDVKM. The CDR3 protein is CATATGGSPNYGYTF. CDR3 DNA: TGTGCCACCGCGACAGGGGGATCCCCTAACTATGGCTACACCTTC.

V usage is TRBV19 and J usage is TRBJ1-6; 7 bases line up with TRBD1. The CDR3 has 15 residues. After removal of 6 bases from V and 4 bases from J, the junction contained 6 bases not matched to a gene. Germline lookup yields CDR1 LNHDA and CDR2 SQIVND (reference sequence). This CDR3 reads CASSPGQVYNSPLHF. In DNA form, the CDR3 reads TGTGCCAGTAGCCCCGGACAGGTGTATAATTCACCCCTCCACTTT.

This rearrangement joins TRBV6-5 to TRBJ2-7; 9 bases agree with TRBD1. CDR1 MNHEY and CDR2 SVGAGI come from the germline V gene. V dropped 4 bases and J dropped 7; count of bases not matched to a gene: 14. The CDR3 extends over 16 amino acids. The CDR3 DNA reads as TGTGCCAGCAGTTCCTGGACAGGGGCGACCTTGGGGGAGCAGTACTTC. Amino acids: CASSSWTGATLGEQYF.

This rearrangement joins TRBV6-2 or TRBV6-3 to TRBJ2-1; maybe TRBD2 (6 bases). CDR1 is MNHEY and CDR2 is SVGEGT in the germline V gene. There are 16 residues in the CDR3. Trimming removed 1 base from V and 0 bases from J, with 10 bases in between. In DNA form, the CDR3 reads TGTGCCAGCAGTTACTGGCGGGAACCCTCCTACAATGAGCAGTTCTTC. It specifies CASSYWREPSYNEQFF.

The chain recombines TRBV11-2 with TRBJ2-1, with TRBD2 matching 11 bases. V lost 5 bases to trimming and J lost 1 base; unmatched junction nucleotides: 10. CDR1 SGHAT and CDR2 FQNNGV come from the germline V gene. This CDR3 contains 18 residues. The CDR3 loop is CASSLIAGGPSSYNEQFF. Written as DNA, the CDR3 is TGTGCCAGCAGCCTAATAGCGGGAGGGCCTAGTTCCTACAATGAGCAGTTCTTC.

This chain uses TRBV4-1 with TRBJ2-5; D gene unclear. In germline, CDR1 is MGHRA, CDR2 YSYEKL. The CDR3 runs 13 residues. V lost 5 bases and J 1 base, leaving 8 bases between the germline ends. In DNA form, the CDR3 reads TGCGCCAGCAGCGGACCAGCCCAAGAGACCCAGTACTTC. As protein: CASSGPAQETQYF.

The chain combines TRBV6-1 with TRBJ2-1, with 8 bases lining up with TRBD1. Per the germline V gene, CDR1 is MNHNS and CDR2 is SASEGT. V trimming: 1 base; J trimming: 8 bases; junction bases outside the gene matches: 4. The CDR3 is 14 residues long. This CDR3 is CASSEGTGLYEQFF. CDR3 nucleotides: TGTGCCAGCAGTGAAGGGACAGGGCTCTATGAGCAGTTCTTC.

The rearrangement uses TRBV14 and TRBJ1-1; tentative D call: TRBD1 (5 bases). Per germline, CDR1 SGHDN and CDR2 FVKESK. Trimming cost V 2 bases and J 0 bases, with 7 bases left between them. The CDR3 has 14 residues. Here the CDR3 DNA reads TGTGCCAGCAGCCAACTGGGGGTGAACACTGAAGCTTTCTTT. As protein: CASSQLGVNTEAFF.

The chain links TRBV6-6 to TRBJ2-7; 8 nucleotides agree with TRBD1. The V gene's germline CDR1 is MNHNY and CDR2 SVGAGI (reference sequence). V shed 4 bases and J 3 bases; nucleotides not matched to a gene: 8. CDR3 length equals 15 residues. The CDR3 spells CASSLTGGRGYEQYF. In DNA form, the CDR3 reads TGTGCCAGCAGTTTAACAGGGGGACGCGGCTACGAGCAGTACTTC.

V is TRBV5-1 and J is TRBJ2-3; no reliable D call. This CDR3 comprises 14 residues. CDR1 SGHRS and CDR2 YFSETQ come from the germline V gene. Deletions cut 0 bases from V and 3 bases from J, with 8 bases between. The CDR3 sequence: CASSLVVWTDTQYF. The CDR3 DNA sequence: TGCGCCAGCAGCTTGGTGGTCTGGACAGATACGCAGTATTTT.

This chain links TRBV28 with TRBJ1-1; no reliable D call. In germline, CDR1 is MDHEN, CDR2 SYDVKM. Trimming removed 3 bases from V and 2 bases from J, with 4 bases in between. The CDR3 runs 12 residues. The CDR3 here is CASSLGNTEAFF. The DNA for the CDR3 is TGTGCCAGCAGTTTGGGTAACACTGAAGCTTTCTTT.

The chain has TRBV5-4 and TRBJ1-1, with a weak D call TRBD1 (5 bases). The V gene's germline CDR1 is SGHNT and CDR2 YYREEE (reference sequence). Trimming pared 3 bases from V and 8 bases from J, leaving 14 bases between. This CDR3 region has 13 residues. The CDR3 DNA reads TGTGCCAGCAGCTATACAGGTATCGTGGAAGCTTTCTTT. This gives the protein CASSYTGIVEAFF.

V usage is TRBV7-6 and J usage is TRBJ2-1; TRBD2 agrees at 10 bases. Germline V gene lookup returns CDR1 SGHVS and CDR2 FNYEAQ. J lost 5 bases, V lost 0 bases, and 10 bases had no gene match. The CDR3 extends over 18 amino acids. CDR3 in amino acids: CASSLAGRAGGLHNEQFF. The CDR3 DNA sequence: TGTGCCAGCAGCTTAGCGGGGCGAGCGGGGGGGCTACACAATGAGCAGTTCTTC. The full variable domain, its missing parts supplied by reference TRBV7-6 and TRBJ2-1, is GAGVSQSPRYKVTKRGQDVALRCDPISGHVSLYWYRQALGQGPEFLTYFNYEAQQDKSGLPNDRFSAERPEGSISTLTIQRTEQRDSAMYRCASSLAGRAGGLHNEQFFGPGTRLTVL.

The chain joins TRBV4-3 to TRBJ2-7; perhaps TRBD2 as D (7 bases). The CDR3 contains 15 residues. Germline CDR1 is LGHNA and CDR2 is YSLEER. V was trimmed by 1 base and J by 4 bases, leaving 14 bases between them. The CDR3: CASSQVRGGGYEQYF. The DNA of the CDR3 is TGCGCCAGCAGCCAAGTGAGGGGGGGCGGATACGAGCAGTACTTC.

The rearrangement uses TRBV7-9 and TRBJ1-1, with D perhaps TRBD1 (5 bases). V lost 3 bases, J lost 4 bases, and 9 bases lay in between. Germline lookup yields CDR1 SEHNR and CDR2 FQNEAQ (reference sequence). This CDR3 is built from 13 residues. The DNA for the CDR3 is TGTGCCAGCAGCTTGCAGGGAGGCACTGAAGCTTTCTTT. The encoded protein is CASSLQGGTEAFF.

V gene TRBV27 combines with J gene TRBJ2-1, with D possibly being TRBD2 (5 bases). Germline V gene data show CDR1 as MNHEY and CDR2 as SMNVEV (reference sequence). The CDR3 runs to 15 residues. Trimming removed 0 bases at V and 6 bases at J, with 12 bases between. The DNA of the CDR3 is TGTGCCAGCAGTTTATCCAGCGTAGCGCGCAATGAGCAGTTCTTC. Amino acids: CASSLSSVARNEQFF.